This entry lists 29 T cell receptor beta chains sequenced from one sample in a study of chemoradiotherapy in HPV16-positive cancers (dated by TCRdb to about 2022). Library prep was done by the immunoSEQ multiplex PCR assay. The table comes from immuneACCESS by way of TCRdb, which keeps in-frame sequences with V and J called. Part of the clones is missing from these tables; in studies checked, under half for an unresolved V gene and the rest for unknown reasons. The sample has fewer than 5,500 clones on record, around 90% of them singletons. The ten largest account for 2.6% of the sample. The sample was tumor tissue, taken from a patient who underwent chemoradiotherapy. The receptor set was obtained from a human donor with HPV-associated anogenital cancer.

The CDR3 sequence: CASSDSTGQPQHF. CDR3 DNA sequence: TGCGCCAGCAGTGATTCGACGGGTCAGCCCCAGCATTTT. V gene TRBV10-1 combines with J gene TRBJ1-5; D unresolved. Germline CDR1 WNHNN, CDR2 SYGVQD (reference sequence). The CDR3 runs to 13 residues. V was cut by 3 bases and J by 6 bases, with 9 bases left in between.

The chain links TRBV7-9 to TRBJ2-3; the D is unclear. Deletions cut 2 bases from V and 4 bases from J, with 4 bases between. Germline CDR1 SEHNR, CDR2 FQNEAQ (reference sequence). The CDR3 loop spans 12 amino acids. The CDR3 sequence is CASSLYADTQYF. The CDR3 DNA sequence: TGTGCCAGCAGCTTATACGCAGATACGCAGTATTTT.

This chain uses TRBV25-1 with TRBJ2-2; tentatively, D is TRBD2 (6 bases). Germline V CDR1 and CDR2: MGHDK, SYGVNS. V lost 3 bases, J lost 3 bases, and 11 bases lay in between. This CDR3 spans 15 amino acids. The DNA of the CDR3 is TGTGCCAGCAGTGATACTAGCAGGGACACCGGGGAGCTGTTTTTT. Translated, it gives CASSDTSRDTGELFF.

The chain's CDR3 is CASSLDRTSGYNEQFF. The CDR3 bases are TGTGCCAGCAGCTTGGATAGGACTAGCGGTTACAATGAGCAGTTCTTC. V gene TRBV5-8 combines with J gene TRBJ2-1, with TRBD2 matching 10 bases. In germline, CDR1 is SGHTS, CDR2 YDEGEE. The CDR3 has 16 amino acids. V dropped 0 bases and J dropped 4; count of bases not matched to a gene: 4.

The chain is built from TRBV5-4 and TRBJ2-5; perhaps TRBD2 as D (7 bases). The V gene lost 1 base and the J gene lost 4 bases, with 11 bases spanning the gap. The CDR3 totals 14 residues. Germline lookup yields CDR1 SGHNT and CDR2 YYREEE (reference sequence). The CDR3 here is CASSLLGGRETQYF. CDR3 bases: TGTGCCAGCAGCTTGTTGGGGGGGCGAGAGACCCAGTACTTC.

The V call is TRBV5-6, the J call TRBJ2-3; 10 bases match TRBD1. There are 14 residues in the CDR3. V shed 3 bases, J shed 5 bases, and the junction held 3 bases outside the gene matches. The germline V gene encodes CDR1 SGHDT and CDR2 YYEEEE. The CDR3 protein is CASSWRTGGDTQYF. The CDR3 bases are TGTGCCAGCAGCTGGCGGACAGGGGGAGATACGCAGTATTTT.

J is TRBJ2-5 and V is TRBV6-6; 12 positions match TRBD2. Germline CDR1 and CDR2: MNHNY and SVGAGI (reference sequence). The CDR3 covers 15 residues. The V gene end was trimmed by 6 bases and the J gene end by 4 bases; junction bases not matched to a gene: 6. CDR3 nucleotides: TGTGCCAGCAGCCCACTAGCGGGAGGAGGAGAGACCCAGTACTTC. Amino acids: CASSPLAGGGETQYF.

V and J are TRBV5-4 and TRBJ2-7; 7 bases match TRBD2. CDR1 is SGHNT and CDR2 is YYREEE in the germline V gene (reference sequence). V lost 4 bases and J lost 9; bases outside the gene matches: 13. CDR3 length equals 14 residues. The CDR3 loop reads CASSRLAEGTGQYF. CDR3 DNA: TGTGCCAGCAGCCGTCTAGCGGAGGGGACCGGGCAGTACTTC. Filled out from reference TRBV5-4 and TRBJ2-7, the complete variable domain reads ETGVTQSPTHLIKTRGQQVTLRCSSQSGHNTVSWYQQALGQGPQFIFQYYREEENGRGNFPPRFSGLQFPNYSSELNVNALELDDSALYLCASSRLAEGTGQYFGPGTRLTVT.

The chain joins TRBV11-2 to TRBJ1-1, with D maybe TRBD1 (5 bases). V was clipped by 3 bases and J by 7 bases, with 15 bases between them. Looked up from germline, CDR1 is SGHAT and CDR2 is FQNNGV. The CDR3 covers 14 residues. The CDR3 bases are TGTGCCAGCAGCTTTAGGGACTATAGCTTTGAAGCTTTCTTT. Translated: CASSFRDYSFEAFF.

CDR3 DNA: TGCAGTGCTAGAGCTAGCGGGGAGCAGTACTTC. Its translation is CSARASGEQYF. The genes are TRBV20-1 and TRBJ2-7, with 8 bases fitting TRBD2. This CDR3 is 11 amino acids long. Germline loops: CDR1 DFQATT, CDR2 SNEGSKA (reference sequence). J gave up 7 bases and V 1 base, and 0 bases lay outside the gene matches.

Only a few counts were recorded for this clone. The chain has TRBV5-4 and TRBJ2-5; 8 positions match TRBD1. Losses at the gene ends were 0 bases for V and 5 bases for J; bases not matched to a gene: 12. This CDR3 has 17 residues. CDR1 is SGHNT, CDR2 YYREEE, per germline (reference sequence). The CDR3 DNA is TGTGCCAGCAGCTTGGATCAGGGGGCGCTTTTGTCCGAGACCCAGTACTTC. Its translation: CASSLDQGALLSETQYF.

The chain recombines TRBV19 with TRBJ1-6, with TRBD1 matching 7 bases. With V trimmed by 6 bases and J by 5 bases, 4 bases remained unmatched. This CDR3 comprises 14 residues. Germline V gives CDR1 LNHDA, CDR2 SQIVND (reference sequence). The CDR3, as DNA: TGTGCCAGTAGCTTCCAGGGGGATAATTCACCCCTCCACTTT. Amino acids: CASSFQGDNSPLHF.

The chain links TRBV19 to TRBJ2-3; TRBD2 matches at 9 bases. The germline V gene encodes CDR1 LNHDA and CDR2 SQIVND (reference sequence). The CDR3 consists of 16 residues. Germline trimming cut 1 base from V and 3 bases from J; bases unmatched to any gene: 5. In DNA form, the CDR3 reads TGTGCCAGTAGTATAGGAGCGGGGGGTGGGACAGATACGCAGTATTTT. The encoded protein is CASSIGAGGGTDTQYF.

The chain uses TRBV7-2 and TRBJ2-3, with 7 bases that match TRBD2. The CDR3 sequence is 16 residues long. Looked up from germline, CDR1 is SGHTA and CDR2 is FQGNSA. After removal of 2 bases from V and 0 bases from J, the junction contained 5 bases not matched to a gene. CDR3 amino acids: CASSLFSSGSTDTQYF. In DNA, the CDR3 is TGTGCCAGCAGCTTATTCTCTAGCGGAAGCACAGATACGCAGTATTTT.

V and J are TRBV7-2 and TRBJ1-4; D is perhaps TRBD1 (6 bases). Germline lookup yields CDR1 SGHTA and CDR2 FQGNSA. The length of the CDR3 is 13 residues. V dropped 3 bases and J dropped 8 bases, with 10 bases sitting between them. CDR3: CASSLGGGEKLFF. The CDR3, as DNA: TGTGCCAGCAGCTTGGGGGGCGGGGAAAAACTGTTTTTT.

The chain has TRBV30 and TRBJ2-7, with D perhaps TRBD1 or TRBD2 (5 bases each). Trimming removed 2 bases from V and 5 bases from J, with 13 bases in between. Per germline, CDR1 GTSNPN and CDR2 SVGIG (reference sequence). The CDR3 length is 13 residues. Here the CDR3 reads CAWSYGGEDEQYF. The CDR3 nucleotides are TGTGCCTGGAGTTATGGGGGAGAAGACGAGCAGTACTTC.

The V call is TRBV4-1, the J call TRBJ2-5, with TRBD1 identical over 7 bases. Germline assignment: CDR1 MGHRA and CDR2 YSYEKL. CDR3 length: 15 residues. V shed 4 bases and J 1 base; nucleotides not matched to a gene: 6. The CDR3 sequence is CASSRSGTVQETQYF. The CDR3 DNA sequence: TGCGCCAGCAGCCGATCCGGGACAGTCCAAGAGACCCAGTACTTC.

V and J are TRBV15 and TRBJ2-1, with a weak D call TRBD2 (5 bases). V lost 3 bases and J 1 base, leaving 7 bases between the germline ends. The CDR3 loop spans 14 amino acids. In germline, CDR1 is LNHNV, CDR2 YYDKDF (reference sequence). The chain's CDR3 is CATSSGDSYNEQFF. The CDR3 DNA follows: TGTGCCACCAGCAGCGGGGATTCCTACAATGAGCAGTTCTTC.

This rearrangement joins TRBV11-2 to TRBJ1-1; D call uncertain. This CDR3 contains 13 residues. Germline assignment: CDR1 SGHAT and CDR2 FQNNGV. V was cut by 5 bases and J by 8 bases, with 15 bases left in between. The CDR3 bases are TGTGCCAGCAGCGGAACCGCAACCCAGGAAGCTTTCTTT. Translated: CASSGTATQEAFF.

The CDR3 reads CASSLMGRSNQPQHF. CDR3 in DNA: TGCGCCAGCAGCCTCATGGGGCGAAGCAATCAGCCCCAGCATTTT. The chain carries TRBV5-1 and TRBJ1-5, with a possible D match to TRBD1 (5 bases). The CDR3 runs 15 residues. Germline CDR1 reads SGHRS; CDR2 reads YFSETQ. The ends were cut back, 4 bases at V and 1 base at J, with 12 bases in the middle.

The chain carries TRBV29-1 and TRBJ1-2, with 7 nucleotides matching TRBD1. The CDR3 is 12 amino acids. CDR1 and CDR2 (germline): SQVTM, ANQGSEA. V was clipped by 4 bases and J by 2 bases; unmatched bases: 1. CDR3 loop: CSVGDRNYGYTF. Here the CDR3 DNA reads TGCAGCGTTGGGGACAGAAACTATGGCTACACCTTC.

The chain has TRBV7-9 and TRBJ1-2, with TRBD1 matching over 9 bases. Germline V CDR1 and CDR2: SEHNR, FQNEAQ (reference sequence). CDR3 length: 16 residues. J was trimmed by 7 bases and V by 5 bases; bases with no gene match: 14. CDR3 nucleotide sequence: TGTGCCAGCAGCGTTAATACAGGGGGCGCATTCAGTGGCTACACCTTC. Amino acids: CASSVNTGGAFSGYTF.

CDR3 coding DNA: TGTGCCAGTCGGAGGAACCACGGCACTGAAGCTTTCTTT. Translating gives CASRRNHGTEAFF. The chain uses TRBV19 and TRBJ1-1, with no clear D. This CDR3 region has 13 residues. With 8 bases removed from V and 4 bases from J, the gap between germline ends came to 14 bases. Germline V gene data show CDR1 as LNHDA and CDR2 as SQIVND (reference sequence). Looking up the rest from reference TRBV19 and TRBJ1-1 gives the full variable domain: DGGITQSPKYLFRKEGQNVTLSCEQNLNHDAMYWYRQDPGQGLRLIYYSQIVNDFQKGDIAEGYSVSREKKESFPLTVTSAQKNPTAFYLCASRRNHGTEAFFGQGTRLTVV.

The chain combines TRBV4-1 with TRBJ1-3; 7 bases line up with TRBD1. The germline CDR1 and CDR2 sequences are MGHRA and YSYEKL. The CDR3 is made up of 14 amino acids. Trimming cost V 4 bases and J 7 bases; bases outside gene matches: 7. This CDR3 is CASSPDRPPNTIYF. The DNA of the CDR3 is TGCGCCAGCAGCCCGGACAGGCCGCCGAACACCATATATTTT.

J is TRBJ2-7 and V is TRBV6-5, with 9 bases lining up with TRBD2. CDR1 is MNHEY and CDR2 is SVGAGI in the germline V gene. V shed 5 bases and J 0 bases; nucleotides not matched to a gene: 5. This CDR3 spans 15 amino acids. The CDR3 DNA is TGTGCCAGCAGTCGCTTTAGCGGGAGCTCCTACGAGCAGTACTTC. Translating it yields CASSRFSGSSYEQYF.

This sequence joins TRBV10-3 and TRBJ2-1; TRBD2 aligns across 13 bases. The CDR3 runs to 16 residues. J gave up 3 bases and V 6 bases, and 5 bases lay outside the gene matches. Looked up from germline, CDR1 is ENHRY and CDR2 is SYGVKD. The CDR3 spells CAISRTSGGYYNEQFF. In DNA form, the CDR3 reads TGTGCCATCAGCCGGACTAGCGGGGGTTACTACAATGAGCAGTTCTTC.

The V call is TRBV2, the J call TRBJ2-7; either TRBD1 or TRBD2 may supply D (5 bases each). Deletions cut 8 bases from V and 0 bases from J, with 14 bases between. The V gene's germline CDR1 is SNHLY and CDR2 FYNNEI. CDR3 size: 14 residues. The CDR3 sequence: CASLSGTHSYEQYV. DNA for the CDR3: TGTGCCAGCTTATCCGGGACGCACTCCTACGAGCAGTACGTC.

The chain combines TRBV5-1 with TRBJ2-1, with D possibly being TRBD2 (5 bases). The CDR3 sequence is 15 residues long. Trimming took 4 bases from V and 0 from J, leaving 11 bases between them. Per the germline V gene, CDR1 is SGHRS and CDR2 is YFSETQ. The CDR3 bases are TGCGCCAGCAGCCCGGAGGCAGGCTCCTACAATGAGCAGTTCTTC. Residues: CASSPEAGSYNEQFF.

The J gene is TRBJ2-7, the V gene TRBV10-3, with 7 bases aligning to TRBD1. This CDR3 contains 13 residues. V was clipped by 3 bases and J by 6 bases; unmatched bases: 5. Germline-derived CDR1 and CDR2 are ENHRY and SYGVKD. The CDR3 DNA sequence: TGTGCCATCAGTGACCCCGACAGGGCCGAGCAGTACGTC. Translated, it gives CAISDPDRAEQYV.